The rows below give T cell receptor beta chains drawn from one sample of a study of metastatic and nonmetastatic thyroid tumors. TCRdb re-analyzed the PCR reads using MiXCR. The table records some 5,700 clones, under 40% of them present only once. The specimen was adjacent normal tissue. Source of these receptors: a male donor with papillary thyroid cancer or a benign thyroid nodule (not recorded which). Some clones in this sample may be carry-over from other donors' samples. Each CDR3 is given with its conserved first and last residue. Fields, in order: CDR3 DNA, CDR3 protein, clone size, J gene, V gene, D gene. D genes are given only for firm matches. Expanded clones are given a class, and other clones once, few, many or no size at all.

TGTGCCAGCAGTTTTTTGGGACTAGACCGGCCTTACGAGCAGTACTTC | CASSFLGLDRPYEQYF | few | TRBJ2-7 | TRBV28 | TRBD2
TGTGCCAGCACTCCGGGACACAGCACAGATACGCAGTATTTT | CASTPGHSTDTQYF | few | TRBJ2-3 | TRBV12-3/TRBV12-4 | .
TGTGCCAGCTCGCTAGCGGGAGCAGATACGCAGTATTTT | CASSLAGADTQYF | few | TRBJ2-3 | TRBV27 | TRBD2
TGCAGCGTTGTGCGGTTAGGGACCCAGTACTTC | CSVVRLGTQYF | few | TRBJ2-5 | TRBV29-1 | .
TGTGCCAGCATTTACGGTTCTGGGGTGGTCGAGCAGTACTTC | CASIYGSGVVEQYF | few | TRBJ2-7 | TRBV6-5 | .
TGTGCCAGCAGCTTCACACAATCCCACGAGCAGTACTTC | CASSFTQSHEQYF | . | TRBJ2-7 | TRBV7-9 | .
TGCAGTGCTAGATCTAGGACTGAGGAAAAACTGTTTTTT | CSARSRTEEKLFF | . | TRBJ1-4 | TRBV20-1 | .
TGTGCCAGCAGCGACCGGGAACGGGGACAGTACTTC | CASSDRERGQYF | . | TRBJ2-7 | TRBV12-3/TRBV12-4 | .
TGTGCCACCCACTATGGGGCCGGGACAGGGTACTATGGCTACACCTTC | CATHYGAGTGYYGYTF | few | TRBJ1-2 | TRBV6-5 | TRBD1
TGTGCCAGCACATCAGGAAATGAAGCTTTCTTT | CASTSGNEAFF | . | TRBJ1-1 | TRBV6-1 | .
TGTGCCAGCAGCCCAAATGCGGGGGCTGGCGACGAGCAGTACTTC | CASSPNAGAGDEQYF | . | TRBJ2-7 | TRBV11-3 | .
TGCAGTGCTAGGGTCCCAAAGACCTCCTCCTACGAGCAGTACTTC | CSARVPKTSSYEQYF | . | TRBJ2-7 | TRBV20-1 | .
TGTGCCACCAGCGGCGGGACTCCGGTGGTGGATACGCAGTATTTT | CATSGGTPVVDTQYF | . | TRBJ2-3 | TRBV15 | .
TGTGCCAGCAGTTCTGGACTGACCCGTAGCACAGATACGCAGTATTTT | CASSSGLTRSTDTQYF | . | TRBJ2-3 | TRBV27 | .
TGTGCCAGCGGGGTTAGTAGGACAGGGAATAGCAATCAGCCCCAGCATTTT | CASGVSRTGNSNQPQHF | . | TRBJ1-5 | TRBV2 | TRBD1
TGTGCCAGCACTCCCTCGCCGGTTCTAGCGTCCTCCTACGAGCAGTACTTC | CASTPSPVLASSYEQYF | few | TRBJ2-7 | TRBV28 | .
TGTGCCTGGAGTCTACGGGGGGGGGCGAATCAGCCCCAGCATTTT | CAWSLRGGANQPQHF | medium-sized | TRBJ1-5 | TRBV30 | .
TGTGCCAGCAGTTTATTCGGGGGCTCCACTGAAGCTTTCTTT | CASSLFGGSTEAFF | . | TRBJ1-1 | TRBV28 | .
TGTGCCAGCATCTGGGGCGGAGATGAAGCTAACTGTGGCTACACCTTC | CASIWGGDEANCGYTF | . | TRBJ1-2 | TRBV5-5 | .
TGCAGTGCAACCCGGTTAACGGGGGAGGTGGGGGAGCTGTTTTTT | CSATRLTGEVGELFF | many | TRBJ2-2 | TRBV20-1 | .
TGTGCCACCAGTGCCATAGGGGGCGCCTACGAGCAGTACTTC | CATSAIGGAYEQYF | . | TRBJ2-7 | TRBV24-1 | TRBD1
TGTGCCAGCAGTGAAGTCGAGGGCACTGAAGCTTTCTTT | CASSEVEGTEAFF | few | TRBJ1-1 | TRBV2 | .
TGTGCCACCGCGGGGGAGGCCTCTGGAAACACCATATATTTT | CATAGEASGNTIYF | . | TRBJ1-3 | TRBV6-1 | .
TGTGTCAGCTCACTTCGGGACAGGAGCGGTGAGCAGTTCTTC | CVSSLRDRSGEQFF | many | TRBJ2-1 | TRBV18 | TRBD1
TGTGCCAGTAGCCTAAGCTCCTCTGGGGCCAACGTCCTGACTTTC | CASSLSSSGANVLTF | large | TRBJ2-6 | TRBV19 | .
TGCAGTGCTAGTAAGGTCGGTGTAGGAGAGACACAGTACTTC | CSASKVGVGETQYF | once | TRBJ2-5 | TRBV20-1 | .
TGTGCCAGCAGCTTCGGGTCGGGCTCAGCCGCCGAGCAGTACTTC | CASSFGSGSAAEQYF | medium-sized | TRBJ2-7 | TRBV7-9 | .
TGTGCCAGCAGCCGGGACAATACGAGGGGCTACACCTTC | CASSRDNTRGYTF | . | TRBJ1-2 | TRBV7-2 | .
TGCGCCAGCAGCTCCACTAGCGGGAGGGTGGAGACCCAGTACTTC | CASSSTSGRVETQYF | . | TRBJ2-5 | TRBV5-1 | TRBD2
TGTGCCAGCAGTACGGGGGTGCCCGGCGATGAGCAGTTCTTC | CASSTGVPGDEQFF | . | TRBJ2-1 | TRBV28 | .
TGTGCCTGGAGTGCCGGGACGGGAAACTATGGCTACACCTTC | CAWSAGTGNYGYTF | . | TRBJ1-2 | TRBV30 | .
TGTGCCTGGAGTGTATCTAAAAGGGGGCTATATGGCTACACCTTC | CAWSVSKRGLYGYTF | . | TRBJ1-2 | TRBV30 | TRBD1
TGTGCCAGCAGCTCATACCGCCAGGGGCTAAGGGGCTACACCTTC | CASSSYRQGLRGYTF | . | TRBJ1-2 | TRBV7-2 | .
TGTGCCAGCAGCGAAAAGACAGGTGGAGGCTCACCCCTCCACTTT | CASSEKTGGGSPLHF | large | TRBJ1-6 | TRBV28 | .
TGCGCCAGCAGCTCGGGACAGGGGGCGCCAACCGGGGAGCTGTTTTTT | CASSSGQGAPTGELFF | few | TRBJ2-2 | TRBV5-1 | TRBD1
TGTGCCAGCAGCCAGGGGGTGGAAAAACTGTTTTTT | CASSQGVEKLFF | . | TRBJ1-4 | TRBV3-1 | .
TGTGCCAGCAGTTTCGCACAGTACGTCGAGCAGTACTTC | CASSFAQYVEQYF | few | TRBJ2-7 | TRBV27 | .
TGTGCCAGCAGTTCCGACAGGGTAGACCTGGCTAATGAAAAACTGTTTTTT | CASSSDRVDLANEKLFF | few | TRBJ1-4 | TRBV6-1 | TRBD1
TGTGCCAGCATGGGACAGGGTAACAAAGAGACCCAGTACTTC | CASMGQGNKETQYF | hyperexpanded | TRBJ2-5 | TRBV6-1 | TRBD1
TGTGCCAGCAGTTACTCGAGGATACCTCACGAGCAGTACTTC | CASSYSRIPHEQYF | few | TRBJ2-7 | TRBV6-6 | .
TGTGCCAGCAGCTTACTTTTGGGCGGGGAGCTGTTTTTT | CASSLLLGGELFF | . | TRBJ2-2 | TRBV7-3 | .
TGTGCCAGCAGCCCGGGACTTATCACAGATACGCAGTATTTT | CASSPGLITDTQYF | . | TRBJ2-3 | TRBV9 | .
TGTGCCACACAGCTCCAAGAGACCCAGTACTTC | CATQLQETQYF | . | TRBJ2-5 | TRBV28 | .
TGTGCCAGCAGCCCGGGACAGACCAGTGGTGATGGCTACACCTTC | CASSPGQTSGDGYTF | many | TRBJ1-2 | TRBV7-3 | TRBD1
TGTGCCAGCAGGTCGAGCGCTAGCGGGAGCCCTTACAATGAGCAGTTCTTC | CASRSSASGSPYNEQFF | . | TRBJ2-1 | TRBV6-2/TRBV6-3 | TRBD2
TGTGCCAGCTCAGGGAATGGATGGGACAAAACCCTCCACTTT | CASSGNGWDKTLHF | medium-sized | TRBJ1-6 | TRBV18 | .
TGTGCCAGCAGAACCCACGGGACAGCCACTTCACCCCTCAACTTT | CASRTHGTATSPLNF | . | TRBJ1-6 | TRBV6-1 | TRBD1
TGTGCCAGTACCGTGATCCCGGGGCAGCCCCAGCATTTT | CASTVIPGQPQHF | . | TRBJ1-5 | TRBV11-2 | .
TGCGCCAGCAGCCATCCCTCTGGGGCCAACGTCCTGACTTTC | CASSHPSGANVLTF | . | TRBJ2-6 | TRBV4-1 | .
TGTGCCAGCAGCCAAGAGGCTCTCCGGGACAGACTTAACTATGGCTACACCTTC | CASSQEALRDRLNYGYTF | . | TRBJ1-2 | TRBV3-1 | TRBD1
TGTGCCAGCAGTGTGACTAGCGGGGTTCCCACAGATACGCAGTATTTT | CASSVTSGVPTDTQYF | few | TRBJ2-3 | TRBV6-1 | TRBD2
TGCGCCAGCCGAGCGGACCCTGGTTATGAGCAGTTCTTC | CASRADPGYEQFF | . | TRBJ2-1 | TRBV5-1 | .
TGTGCCAGCAGTTTAGCTGGGGCGGGATTATCCTACGAGCAGTACTTC | CASSLAGAGLSYEQYF | few | TRBJ2-7 | TRBV12-3/TRBV12-4 | .
TGTGCAAGTGTTCAGGGGGCCCCATGCGAGCAGTACTTC | CASVQGAPCEQYF | . | TRBJ2-7 | TRBV2 | TRBD1
TGTGCCACTGGCGGGGAGTTCTATGGCTACACCTTC | CATGGEFYGYTF | large | TRBJ1-2 | TRBV15 | .
TGCGCCAGCAGCTTTTTGACTAGCGGGAGGGCCGTCCCTACCGGGGAGCTGTTTTTT | CASSFLTSGRAVPTGELFF | . | TRBJ2-2 | TRBV5-1 | TRBD2
TGTGCCAGCAGCCCCGACAGGGGATCTGAAGCTTTCTTT | CASSPDRGSEAFF | many | TRBJ1-1 | TRBV7-2 | TRBD1
TGTGCCAGCAGCTCACAGGGGGACAATCAGCCCCAGCATTTT | CASSSQGDNQPQHF | . | TRBJ1-5 | TRBV9 | TRBD1
TGTGCCAGCAGCCTGGGACAGGGGATTGAGAAACTGTTTTTT | CASSLGQGIEKLFF | medium-sized | TRBJ1-4 | TRBV7-2 | TRBD1
TGCGCCAGCAGTCCCCCGACTAGCCCCTACGAGCAGTACTTC | CASSPPTSPYEQYF | few | TRBJ2-7 | TRBV10-1 | TRBD2